A single T cell receptor (beta chain) is shown here with its context. A Seattle source enrolled patients during active infection and followed them longitudinally. Profiling relied on immunoSEQ multiplex PCR, and the TCRdb table lists in-frame clones only, not all of them. This sample has about 120,000 clones, with 75% to 90% found just once. The data stem from a study of blood T cell repertoires in COVID-19. Across the whole study: Sites in the United States, Italy and Spain provided acute and convalescent COVID-19 samples. PBMCs, B-cell-depleted T cells, or T cells were the source of the cDNA or gDNA that made up the material.

The material sequenced was peripheral blood. This sequence originates from a woman in her sixties with COVID-19, enrolled during active disease.

The CDR3 DNA reads TGTGCCTGGAGTGGAGTAGCGGGGACTAGCACAGATACGCAGTATTTT. It is translated as CAWSGVAGTSTDTQYF. V and J are TRBV30 and TRBJ2-3, with 8 nucleotides matching TRBD2. The V segment lost 1 base and the J segment 0 bases; nucleotides outside the gene matches: 6. The CDR3 has 16 amino acids. The germline gives CDR1 GTSNPN, CDR2 SVGIG (reference sequence).